The entry that follows covers one T cell receptor beta chain sequence. What it binds is unknown. The data originate from a study of OX40 agonist ivuxolimab in advanced cancers. Across the whole study: Each patient was given ivuxolimab into a vein every 2 weeks, at 0.01 to 10 mg/kg. Therapy given before enrollment (anti-PD-1, anti-PD-L1 or anti-CTLA-4) was allowed, and roughly 41% had some.

Only in-frame clones appear in the TCRdb table, and some are missing; sequencing was by immunoSEQ multiplex PCR. The sample holds 30,000 to 45,000 clones, 88% seen once. General study points: Expanded peripheral T-cell antigen specificity went undetermined.

The CDR3 consists of 16 residues. Germline CDR1 SGHTA, CDR2 FQGNSA. J lost 0 bases, V lost 8 bases, and 10 bases had no gene match. Sequences were derived from CD4+ or CD8+ T cells sorted from blood, sampled in a trial of the OX40 agonist ivuxolimab. The chain links TRBV7-2 to TRBJ1-1; 9 bases agree with TRBD1. The sequence was obtained from an adult with an advanced solid tumor such as melanoma, head and neck, liver or kidney cancer. This CDR3 reads CASRLGTGLMNTEAFF. The CDR3 region has the DNA TGTGCCAGCCGATTAGGGACAGGGCTCATGAACACTGAAGCTTTCTTT.